These T cell receptor beta chains were read from a single sample in a study of shared clonotypes between healthy human individuals. Profiling relied on immunoSEQ multiplex PCR, and the TCRdb table lists in-frame clones only, not all of them. The data show 2.3 million or so clones, 80% to 95% seen once. The sample was naive CD4+ T cells from PBMCs. Receptors originate from a man younger than 35 in good health. Some clones in this sample may be carry-over from other donors' samples. CDR3s include the opening cysteine and the closing phenylalanine or tryptophan. The order of the fields is clone size, V gene, J gene, D gene, CDR3 protein, CDR3 DNA. The D gene is left open where the match is weak. Size is stated for part of the rows, as once, few or many counts, or as a class when the clone is expanded.

>few|TRBV29-1|TRBJ1-1|.
CSVRPGLVNTEAFF
TGCAGCGTTAGACCAGGGTTAGTGAACACTGAAGCTTTCTTT
>.|TRBV6-5|TRBJ2-4|.
CASSVSLAKNIQYF
TGTGCCAGCAGTGTCAGCCTAGCCAAAAACATTCAGTACTTC
>.|TRBV2|TRBJ2-2|.
CASALVLNTGELFF
TGTGCCAGCGCATTAGTTTTAAACACCGGGGAGCTGTTTTTT
>.|TRBV5-1|TRBJ1-2|TRBD1
CASSRGQGAYGYTF
TGCGCCAGCAGCCGCGGACAGGGGGCTTATGGCTACACCTTC
>.|TRBV30|TRBJ1-5|.
CAWSTPGENQPQHF
TGTGCCTGGAGTACGCCAGGGGAGAATCAGCCCCAGCATTTT
>.|TRBV6-1|TRBJ2-6|.
CASSATRGANVLTF
TGTGCCAGCAGTGCCACCCGGGGGGCCAACGTCCTGACTTTC
>once|TRBV25-1|TRBJ1-4|.
CASSAYSTTNEKLFF
TGTGCCAGCTCAGCCTACAGTACAACTAATGAAAAACTGTTTTTT
>.|TRBV14|TRBJ1-4|.
CASSQDRRTRNEKLFF
TGTGCCAGCAGCCAAGATCGGCGGACCCGTAATGAAAAACTGTTTTTT
>.|TRBV7-3|TRBJ2-1|TRBD2
CASSYPSQTGTSGPSSYNEQFF
TGTGCCAGCAGCTACCCCTCACAAACCGGGACTAGCGGCCCGAGCTCCTACAATGAGCAGTTCTTC
>.|TRBV11-2|TRBJ2-2|TRBD2
CASSLRGDTGELFF
TGTGCCAGCAGCTTACGGGGGGACACCGGGGAGCTGTTTTTT
>.|TRBV19|TRBJ2-5|TRBD1
CASSIELGTGKTQYF
TGTGCCAGTAGTATAGAATTAGGGACAGGAAAGACCCAGTACTTC
>.|TRBV6-5|TRBJ2-7|TRBD1
CASTKTGTGDVEQYF
TGTGCCAGCACCAAGACCGGGACAGGGGATGTAGAGCAGTACTTC
>.|TRBV9|TRBJ2-6|TRBD2
CASSVGTSGRSGANVLTF
TGTGCCAGCAGCGTAGGGACTAGCGGGAGGTCTGGGGCCAACGTCCTGACTTTC
>.|TRBV9|TRBJ1-1|.
CASSVSGASTEAFF
TGTGCCAGCAGCGTTTCGGGGGCGAGCACTGAAGCTTTCTTT
>.|TRBV12-5|TRBJ2-5|.
CASGNSRGPQETQYF
TGTGCTAGTGGTAACTCACGGGGGCCCCAAGAGACCCAGTACTTC
>.|TRBV7-8|TRBJ1-5|.
CASSLDGGRGQPQHF
TGTGCCAGCAGCTTAGACGGGGGCAGGGGTCAGCCCCAGCATTTT
>.|TRBV5-1|TRBJ2-5|.
CASSTAQQGPKTQYF
TGCGCCAGCAGCACGGCACAACAGGGACCAAAGACCCAGTACTTC
>.|TRBV5-1|TRBJ1-5|.
CASSLEGFNQPQHF
TGCGCCAGCAGCTTGGAAGGATTTAATCAGCCCCAGCATTTT
>.|TRBV28|TRBJ2-7|TRBD2
CASSLQGLAGGGEQYF
TGTGCCAGCAGTTTACAGGGACTAGCGGGAGGAGGCGAGCAGTACTTC
>.|TRBV21-1|TRBJ1-1|.
CASSLETRPFEAFF
TGTGCCAGCAGCTTGGAGACCCGCCCATTTGAAGCTTTCTTT
>once|TRBV18|TRBJ2-3|TRBD2
CASSPISYTGLAGDTDTQYF
TGTGCCAGCTCACCAATTTCTTATACGGGACTAGCGGGAGACACAGATACGCAGTATTTT
>.|TRBV28|TRBJ1-1|.
CASSPLQGSAFF
TGTGCCAGCAGTCCACTACAGGGATCAGCTTTCTTT
>.|TRBV5-6|TRBJ2-7|TRBD2
CASSLIPGTSFEQYF
TGTGCCAGCAGCTTAATACCCGGGACTAGTTTCGAGCAGTACTTC
>.|TRBV4-3|TRBJ2-1|.
CASSQDASAVKYNEQFF
TGCGCCAGCAGCCAAGACGCGTCGGCGGTAAAATACAATGAGCAGTTCTTC
>.|TRBV18|TRBJ2-5|.
CASSPGARETQYF
TGTGCCAGCTCACCTGGCGCACGGGAGACCCAGTACTTC
>.|TRBV7-9|TRBJ2-7|.
CASSLADRYYEQYF
TGTGCCAGCAGCTTAGCCGACAGATACTACGAGCAGTACTTC
>once|TRBV5-1|TRBJ2-5|.
CASSLFLRGETQYF
TGCGCCAGCAGCTTGTTTCTCAGGGGTGAGACCCAGTACTTC